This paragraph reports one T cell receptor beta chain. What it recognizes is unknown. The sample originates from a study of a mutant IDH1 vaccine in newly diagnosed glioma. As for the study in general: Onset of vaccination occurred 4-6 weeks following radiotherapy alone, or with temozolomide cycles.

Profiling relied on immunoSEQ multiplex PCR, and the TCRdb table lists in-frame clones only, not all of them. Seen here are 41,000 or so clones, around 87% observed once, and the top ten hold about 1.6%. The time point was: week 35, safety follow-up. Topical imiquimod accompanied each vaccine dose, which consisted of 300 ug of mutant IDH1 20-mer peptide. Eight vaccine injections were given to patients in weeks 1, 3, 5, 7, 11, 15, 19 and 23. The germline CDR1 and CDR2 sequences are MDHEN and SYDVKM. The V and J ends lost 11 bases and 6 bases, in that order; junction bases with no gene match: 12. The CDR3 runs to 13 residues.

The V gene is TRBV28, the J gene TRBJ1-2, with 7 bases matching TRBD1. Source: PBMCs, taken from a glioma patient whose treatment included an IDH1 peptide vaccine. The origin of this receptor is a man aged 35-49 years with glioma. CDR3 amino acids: CASTGDSLDGYTF. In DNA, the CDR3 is TGTGCCTCAACTGGGGACAGCTTGGATGGCTACACCTTC.